This T cell receptor (beta chain) is drawn from a study of blood T cells in healthy people across ages. Trimming shortened V by 5 bases and J by 2 bases, and 7 bases separated the two germline ends. CDR1 is SQVTM and CDR2 is ANQGSEA in the germline V gene. CDR3 length: 11 residues. The use of a sample-barcoded 5' primer and a J-beta primer mix characterized a second PCR of roughly 7 to 12 cycles. From the 5' RACE reads, TCRdb called clonotypes with MiXCR, one entry per CDR3 protein. This table has some 1.1 million distinct CDR3 sequences, roughly two fifths appearing once. The source of this sequence is a man younger than 35 in good health. Specimen: blood. The rearrangement uses TRBV29-1 and TRBJ2-7; a weak D match, TRBD1 (6 bases). CDR3 in amino acids: CSVRDTYEQYF. In nucleotides, the CDR3 is TGCAGCGTTAGGGACACCTACGAGCAGTACTTC.